This entry lists 8 T cell receptor beta chains sequenced from one sample in a study of CD8+CD57+ T cells in acquired aplastic anemia. Profiling of TCR beta VDJ combinations and CDR3 sequences used genomic DNA as template. TCRdb processed the reads anew with MiXCR; each CDR3 protein has one entry. The sample lists more than 100,000 distinct CDR3 sequences; roughly 50% were seen once. The sequencing sample was made of sorted CD4+, CD8+, or CD8+CD57+ T cells (not recorded which) from PBMCs. The receptors come from a human donor in good health, serving as a control.

A word on this clonotype: At one boundary the junction diverges from the germline segment, which might be a read error. V gene TRBV9 combines with J gene TRBJ1-1; D gene uncertain. CDR3 length: 12 residues. Germline CDR1 SGDLS, CDR2 YYNGEE. The DNA for the CDR3 is TGTGCCAGCAGCGTAGAGAGGCCGAAGACAAGCTTT. Translated: CASSVERPKTSF.

This clonotype was seen many times. V usage is TRBV29-1 and J usage is TRBJ2-3, with 7 bases that match TRBD1. The CDR3 consists of 18 residues. Germline CDR1 is SQVTM and CDR2 is ANQGSEA. V lost 7 bases and J lost 7; bases outside the gene matches: 26. CDR3 protein: CSAQPMRGRLSPGYTQYF. For the CDR3, the DNA is TGCAGCGCACAGCCCATGAGGGGGCGTTTGAGTCCGGGGTATACGCAGTATTTT.

The sample holds one count of this clonotype. One end of the junction fails to match germline, which may point to a read error. The CDR3: CAGSIGPGAADTQYF. As DNA, the CDR3 is TGTGCCGGTAGTATAGGTCCGGGGGCCGCAGATACGCAGTATTTT. The chain employs TRBV19 and TRBJ2-3; D is possibly TRBD1 or TRBD2 (6 bases each). The CDR3 is 15 amino acids. The germline V gene encodes CDR1 LNHDA and CDR2 SQIVND (reference sequence).

This clonotype was observed many times. This chain links TRBV5-4 with TRBJ1-2, with D possibly TRBD1 on 5 matching bases. Looked up from germline, CDR1 is SGHNT and CDR2 is YYREEE (reference sequence). The CDR3 consists of 14 residues. Trimming pared 3 bases from V and 8 bases from J, leaving 17 bases between. CDR3 coding DNA: TGTGCCAGCAGCTCCGCGGGGCCGACGGTCGGCTACACCTTC. This translates into CASSSAGPTVGYTF.

Concerning this clonotype itself: A much more abundant neighbour one base away suggests this may be a read error. J is TRBJ2-3 and V is TRBV2; D may be TRBD2 (6 bases). Germline CDR1 reads SNHLY; CDR2 reads FYNNEI. This CDR3 has 15 amino acids. V was trimmed by 7 bases and J by 1 base, leaving 15 bases between them. Here the CDR3 DNA reads TGTGCCAGCACGAGGGAGGACGTGCGCACAGATACGCAGTATTTT. As protein: CASTREDVRTDTQYF. The entire variable domain, with the rest obtained from reference TRBV2 and TRBJ2-3, is as follows: EPEVTQTPSHQVTQMGQEVILRCVPISNHLYFYWYRQILGQKVEFLVSFYNNEISEKSEIFDDQFSVERPDGSNFTLKIRSTKLEDSAMYFCASTREDVRTDTQYFGPGTRLTVL.

This clonotype has ten or more counts. The gene calls are TRBV5-1 and TRBJ1-5; D possibly corresponds to TRBD1 (5 bases). V was pared by 0 bases and J by 6 bases, with 7 bases between. The germline V gene encodes CDR1 SGHRS and CDR2 YFSETQ. The CDR3 runs 13 residues. CDR3 DNA sequence: TGCGCCAGCAGCTTGGAAGGGACTCAGCCCCAGCATTTT. It is translated as CASSLEGTQPQHF.

This chain connects TRBV20-1 to TRBJ2-3; TRBD2 matches at 10 bases. CDR1 DFQATT and CDR2 SNEGSKA come from the germline V gene (reference sequence). Trimming at V came to 6 bases and at J to 2 bases, leaving 8 bases not matched to a gene. This CDR3 comprises 15 residues. CDR3 coding DNA: TGCAGTGCAAAGCGGGGGGGCTGGGACACAGATACGCAGTATTTT. This sequence encodes CSAKRGGWDTDTQYF.

This clonotype was seen once. The rearrangement uses TRBV7-6 and TRBJ2-7; 14 bases line up with TRBD2. This CDR3 spans 19 amino acids. From germline, CDR1 is SGHVS and CDR2 FNYEAQ. The V segment lost 1 base and the J segment 2 bases; nucleotides outside the gene matches: 10. The CDR3 DNA reads as TGTGCCAGCAGCTTAGGAAGGCCGGGACTAGCGGGGGCCCCCTACGAGCAGTACTTC. This encodes CASSLGRPGLAGAPYEQYF.